This TCR beta chain was observed in a study of control samples from healthy donors and cancer patients. V trimming: 4 bases; J trimming: 0 bases; junction bases outside the gene matches: 9. The CDR3 is 17 residues long. CDR1 is LNHDA, CDR2 SQIVND, per germline (reference sequence). Some clones are missing from TCRdb's copy, which holds only in-frame ones; the method was immunoSEQ multiplex PCR. The data contain tens of thousands of clones, about 86% of them singletons. Sequenced sample: PBMCs. The chain is built from TRBV19 and TRBJ1-5, with 7 bases lining up with TRBD1. This TCR came from a woman between 55 and 75 years old with lung cancer. The CDR3 loop is CASSTGQPYYSNQPQHF. In DNA, the CDR3 is TGTGCCAGTAGTACGGGACAGCCGTATTATAGCAATCAGCCCCAGCATTTT.